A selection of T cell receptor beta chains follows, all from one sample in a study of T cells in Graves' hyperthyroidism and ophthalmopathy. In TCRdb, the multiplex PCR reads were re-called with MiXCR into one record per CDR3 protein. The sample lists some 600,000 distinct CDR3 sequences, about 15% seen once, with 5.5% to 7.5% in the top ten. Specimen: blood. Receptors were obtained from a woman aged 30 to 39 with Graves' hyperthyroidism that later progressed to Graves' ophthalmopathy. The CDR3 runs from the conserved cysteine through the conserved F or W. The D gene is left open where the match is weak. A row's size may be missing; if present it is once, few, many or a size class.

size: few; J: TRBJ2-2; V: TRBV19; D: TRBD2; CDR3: CASTTTGLAVNTGELFF; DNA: TGTGCCAGTACCACCACGGGACTAGCGGTGAACACCGGGGAGCTGTTTTTT
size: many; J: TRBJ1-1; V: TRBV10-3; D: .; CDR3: CAIDSTEAFF; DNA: TGTGCCATCGACAGCACTGAAGCTTTCTTT
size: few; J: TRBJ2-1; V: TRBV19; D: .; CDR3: CASSISDYNEQFF; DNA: TGTGCCAGTAGTATATCAGATTACAATGAGCAGTTCTTC
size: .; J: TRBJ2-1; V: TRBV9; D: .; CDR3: CASSVVPGNEQFF; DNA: TGTGCCAGCAGCGTAGTACCAGGGAATGAGCAGTTCTTC
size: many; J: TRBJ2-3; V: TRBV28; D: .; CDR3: CASSPSADGIDTQYF; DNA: TGTGCCAGCAGTCCGTCGGCCGACGGGATCGATACGCAGTATTTT
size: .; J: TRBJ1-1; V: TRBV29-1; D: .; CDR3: CSVSMRGITEAFF; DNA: TGCAGCGTTAGTATGAGGGGCATTACTGAAGCTTTCTTT
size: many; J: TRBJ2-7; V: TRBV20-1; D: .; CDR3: CSAILKGMTYEQYF; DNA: TGCAGTGCTATTTTGAAGGGAATGACCTACGAGCAGTACTTC
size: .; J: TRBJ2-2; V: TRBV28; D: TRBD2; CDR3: CASSPGTSGRGELFF; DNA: TGTGCCAGCAGTCCAGGGACTAGCGGGAGAGGGGAGCTGTTTTTT
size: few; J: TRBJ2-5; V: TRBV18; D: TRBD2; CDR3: CASSLYGLAGQETQYF; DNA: TGTGCCAGCTCACTTTACGGACTAGCGGGCCAAGAGACCCAGTACTTC
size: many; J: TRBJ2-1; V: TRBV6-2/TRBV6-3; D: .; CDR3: CASTNLRVPGLGNEQFF; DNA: TGTGCCAGCACGAATCTCCGGGTCCCGGGACTCGGCAATGAGCAGTTCTTC
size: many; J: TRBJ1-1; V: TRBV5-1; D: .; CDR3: CASSFTGPANTEAFF; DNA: TGCGCCAGCAGCTTTACAGGGCCTGCGAACACTGAAGCTTTCTTT
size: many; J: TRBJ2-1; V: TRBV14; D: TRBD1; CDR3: CASSRTTGFIEQFF; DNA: TGTGCCAGCAGCCGCACGACAGGGTTCATTGAGCAGTTCTTC
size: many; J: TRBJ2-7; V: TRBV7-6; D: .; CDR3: CASSLGTGIAYEQYF; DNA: TGTGCCAGCAGCTTAGGAACAGGTATTGCCTACGAGCAGTACTTC
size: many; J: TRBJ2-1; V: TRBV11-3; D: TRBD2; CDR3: CASSPHSGGEQFF; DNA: TGTGCCAGCAGCCCCCATTCGGGGGGTGAGCAGTTCTTC
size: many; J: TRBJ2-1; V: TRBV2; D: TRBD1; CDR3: CASSWTGTYNEQFF; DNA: TGTGCCAGCAGCTGGACAGGAACCTACAATGAGCAGTTCTTC
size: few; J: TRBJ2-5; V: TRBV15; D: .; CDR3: CATSRDNGKETQYF; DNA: TGTGCCACCAGCAGAGATAACGGCAAAGAGACCCAGTACTTC
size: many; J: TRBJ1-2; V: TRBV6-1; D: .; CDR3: CASSPTGMASYTF; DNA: TGTGCCAGCAGTCCCACAGGGATGGCTAGCTACACCTTC
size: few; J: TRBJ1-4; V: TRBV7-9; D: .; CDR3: CASSTGQKGNEKLFF; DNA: TGTGCCAGCAGCACCGGACAGAAGGGCAATGAAAAACTGTTTTTT
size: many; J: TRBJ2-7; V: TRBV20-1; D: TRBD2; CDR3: CSARGLAGVEQYF; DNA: TGCAGTGCTAGAGGACTAGCGGGAGTCGAGCAGTACTTC
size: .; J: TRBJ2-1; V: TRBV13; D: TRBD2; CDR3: CASLGTNSMQQFF; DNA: TGTGCCAGCCTCGGGACTAACTCAATGCAGCAGTTCTTC
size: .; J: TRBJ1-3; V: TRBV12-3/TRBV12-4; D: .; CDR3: CASSPLTYSGNTIYF; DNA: TGTGCCAGCAGCCCACTTACCTACTCTGGAAACACCATATATTTT
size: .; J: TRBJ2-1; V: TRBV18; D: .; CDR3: CASSPLDGTLASYNEQFF; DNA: TGTGCCAGCTCACCGCTAGATGGGACTCTTGCTTCCTACAATGAGCAGTTCTTC
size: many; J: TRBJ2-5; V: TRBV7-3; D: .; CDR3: CASSSRFGETQYF; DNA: TGTGCCAGCAGCTCGAGATTTGGGGAGACCCAGTACTTC
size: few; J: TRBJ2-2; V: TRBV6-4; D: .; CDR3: CASRGANTGELFF; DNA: TGTGCCAGTCGAGGGGCGAACACCGGGGAGCTGTTTTTT
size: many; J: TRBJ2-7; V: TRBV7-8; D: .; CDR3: CASSSPQGYSYEQYF; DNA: TGTGCCAGCAGCTCGCCACAGGGCTACTCCTACGAGCAGTACTTC
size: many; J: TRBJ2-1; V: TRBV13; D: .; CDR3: CASSPGWPNSRESDEQFF; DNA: TGTGCCAGCAGCCCGGGATGGCCGAACTCCCGAGAATCCGATGAGCAGTTCTTC
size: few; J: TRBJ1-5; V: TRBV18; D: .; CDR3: CASSPPGGGPNQPQHF; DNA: TGTGCCAGCTCACCACCGGGCGGGGGCCCCAATCAGCCCCAGCATTTT
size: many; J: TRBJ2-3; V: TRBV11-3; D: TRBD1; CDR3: CASSRTGKVDTQYF; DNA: TGTGCCAGCAGCCGGACAGGGAAGGTAGATACGCAGTATTTT